The entry below describes one T cell receptor beta chain. As yet, its antigen is unknown. The data stem from a study of shared clonotypes between healthy human individuals. Overall study results and limits: Rarefaction showed sorted-subset sequencing was incomplete despite large depth. Only a few donors were included, so the genetic and exposure-history diversity represented was limited.

The naive CD8 fraction comprised CD45RO-negative cells positively selected for CCR7 and excluded terminally differentiated effector memory CD45RA+ cells. Trimming took 7 bases from V and 3 from J, leaving 14 bases between them. The CDR3 extends over 14 amino acids. CDR1 is SGHRS and CDR2 is YFSETQ in the germline V gene. Data came from immunoSEQ multiplex PCR; TCRdb stores just in-frame clones and leaves some out. The sample contains approximately 600,000 clones, 85% to 95% of which appear only once. This receptor was obtained from a woman under 40 in good health. The sequenced sample was naive CD8+ T cells sorted from blood. The rearrangement links TRBV5-1 to TRBJ1-5; D possibly corresponds to TRBD1 (5 bases). The CDR3 coding sequence is TGCGCCAGCTCCCTCAGGGTCGTCAATCAGCCCCAGCATTTT. Translation gives CASSLRVVNQPQHF.